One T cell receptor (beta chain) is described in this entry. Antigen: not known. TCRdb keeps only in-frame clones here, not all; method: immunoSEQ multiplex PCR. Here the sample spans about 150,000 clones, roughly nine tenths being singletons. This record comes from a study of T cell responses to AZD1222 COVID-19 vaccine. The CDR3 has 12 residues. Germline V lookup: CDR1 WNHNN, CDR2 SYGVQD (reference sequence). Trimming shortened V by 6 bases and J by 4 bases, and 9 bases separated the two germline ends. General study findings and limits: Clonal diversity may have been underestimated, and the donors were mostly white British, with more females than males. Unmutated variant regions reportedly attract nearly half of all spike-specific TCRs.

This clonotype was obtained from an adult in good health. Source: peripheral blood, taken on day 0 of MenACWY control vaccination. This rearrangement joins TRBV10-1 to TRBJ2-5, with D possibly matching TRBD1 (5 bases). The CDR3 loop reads CASSPGSETQYF. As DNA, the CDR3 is TGCGCCAGCAGCCCAGGGTCAGAGACCCAGTACTTC.